The rows below give T cell receptor beta chains drawn from one sample of a study of cytomegalovirus exposure and HLA in healthy donors. The data were produced by immunoSEQ multiplex PCR, yet TCRdb's version contains in-frame clones alone and is incomplete. The table records approximately 180,000 clones, just over 75% of them present only once. Material: PBMCs. The source is a woman in her fifties or sixties in good health and CMV-seropositive. Both conserved end residues are part of each CDR3. The D gene is left open where the match is weak. Not all rows give a size; the values are once, few, many and, for expanded clones, a class.

v_gene	d_gene	abundance	j_gene	CDR3aa	CDR3nt
TRBV4-3	-	-	TRBJ1-4	CASSQDRMNEKLFF	TGCGCCAGCAGCCAAGACAGGATGAATGAAAAACTGTTTTTT
TRBV20-1	-	-	TRBJ2-7	CSANAGPEQYF	TGCAGTGCTAACGCAGGGCCCGAGCAGTACTTC
TRBV19	-	-	TRBJ1-1	CASSQEGQERLF	TGTGCCAGTAGCCAAGAGGGACAAGAGCGGCTCTTT
TRBV6-1	TRBD1	few	TRBJ2-7	CASSRNPGQLYEQYF	TGTGCCAGCAGCCGAAATCCGGGACAGCTCTACGAGCAGTACTTC
TRBV11-3	TRBD1	-	TRBJ2-7	CASSFRTGGGEQYF	TGTGCCAGCAGCTTTCGGACAGGGGGCGGCGAGCAGTACTTC
TRBV5-4	TRBD1	-	TRBJ2-7	CASTSDRGNYEQYF	TGTGCCAGCACCTCTGACAGGGGGAACTACGAGCAGTACTTC
TRBV29-1	TRBD1	-	TRBJ1-1	CSAQGAVNTEAFF	TGCAGCGCGCAGGGGGCCGTGAACACTGAAGCTTTCTTT
TRBV5-6	TRBD2	once	TRBJ2-7	CASSLLAGGPNEQYF	TGTGCCAGCAGCCTTTTAGCGGGAGGGCCTAACGAGCAGTACTTC
TRBV7-3	TRBD1	-	TRBJ2-3	CASSSTGDGTDTQYF	TGTGCCAGCAGCTCCACAGGGGACGGCACAGATACGCAGTATTTT
TRBV2	-	few	TRBJ2-7	CASGESTAYEQYF	TGTGCCAGCGGTGAGTCCACAGCCTACGAGCAGTACTTC
TRBV5-3	-	once	TRBJ2-7	CARSPTKTYEQYF	TGTGCCAGAAGCCCAACAAAGACCTACGAGCAGTACTTC
TRBV28	-	-	TRBJ2-1	CASSLSRGLRGNEQFF	TGTGCCAGCAGTTTATCCCGGGGGTTACGAGGGAATGAGCAGTTCTTC
TRBV11-3	TRBD1	-	TRBJ2-4	CASSFTGGSQYF	TGTGCCAGCAGCTTCACAGGGGGCAGTCAGTACTTC
TRBV11-1	-	-	TRBJ2-5	CASSPRGSGQETQYF	TGTGCCAGCAGCCCGAGGGGTAGCGGACAAGAGACCCAGTACTTC
TRBV5-1	-	few	TRBJ2-7	CASSSYSSYEQYF	TGCGCCAGCAGCTCTTACAGCTCCTACGAGCAGTACTTC
TRBV5-1	TRBD1	-	TRBJ1-1	CASSTGQGNTEAFF	TGCGCCAGCAGCACAGGACAGGGTAACACTGAAGCTTTCTTT
TRBV11-2	TRBD2	once	TRBJ2-2	CTTTRGVNTGELFF	TGTACAACAACTCGGGGGGTTAACACCGGGGAGCTGTTTTTT
TRBV6-6	TRBD2	-	TRBJ2-1	CASSRPLAGGYNEQFF	TGTGCCAGCAGTCGTCCCCTTGCGGGGGGCTACAATGAGCAGTTCTTC
TRBV2	-	-	TRBJ2-3	CASRLGSTDTQYF	TGTGCCAGCAGACTAGGGAGCACAGATACGCAGTATTTT
TRBV27	TRBD2	-	TRBJ2-5	CASSLGLAAVQETQYF	TGTGCCAGCAGTTTGGGACTAGCGGCCGTGCAAGAGACCCAGTACTTC
TRBV4-3	-	-	TRBJ1-2	CASSQRSGAGGYTF	TGCGCCAGCAGCCAACGTTCAGGGGCTGGGGGCTACACCTTC
TRBV6-1	-	-	TRBJ1-2	CASSEVEEGGYTF	TGTGCCAGCAGTGAAGTCGAGGAAGGTGGCTACACCTTC
TRBV5-1	-	-	TRBJ2-3	CASSYSRPSSAGTDTQYF	TGCGCCAGCAGCTACTCACGCCCCTCTAGCGCTGGCACAGATACGCAGTATTTT
TRBV30	-	-	TRBJ1-1	CAWITTPFTGRTEAFF	TGTGCCTGGATCACCACTCCGTTCACAGGGAGAACTGAAGCTTTCTTT
TRBV19	TRBD2	-	TRBJ2-3	CASSSIRRSSGSTDTQYF	TGTGCCAGTAGTTCCATACGCCGCTCTAGCGGGAGTACGGATACGCAGTATTTT
TRBV5-1	-	-	TRBJ2-5	CASSSLPSQGTQYF	TGCGCCAGCAGCTCCCTACCCAGCCAGGGGACCCAGTACTTC
TRBV11-2	TRBD1	few	TRBJ1-1	CASTAGGVVSEAFF	TGTGCCAGCACCGCAGGGGGCGTCGTTAGTGAAGCTTTCTTT
TRBV18	-	-	TRBJ1-2	CASSPSNYGYTF	TGTGCCAGCTCTCCTTCTAACTATGGCTACACCTTC
TRBV7-3	TRBD1	-	TRBJ1-1	CASSLSGTAEAFF	TGTGCCAGCAGCTTATCGGGGACAGCTGAAGCTTTCTTT
TRBV6-5	-	-	TRBJ2-1	CASRPMSLYNEQFF	TGTGCCAGCAGACCAATGAGTCTCTACAATGAGCAGTTCTTC
TRBV5-1	TRBD2	-	TRBJ2-2	CASSPTSGGAHGELFF	TGCGCCAGCAGCCCGACTAGCGGGGGGGCCCACGGGGAGCTGTTTTTT
TRBV25-1	-	-	TRBJ2-7	CASSEYTREELHEQYF	TGTGCCAGCAGTGAATATACCAGGGAGGAACTCCACGAGCAGTACTTC
TRBV18	-	-	TRBJ2-7	CASSQTDEQYF	TGTGCCAGCTCTCAGACAGACGAGCAGTACTTC
TRBV7-3	TRBD1	-	TRBJ1-2	CASSFGQGRYGYTF	TGTGCCAGCAGCTTCGGACAGGGACGCTATGGCTACACCTTC
TRBV6-1	-	-	TRBJ1-5	CASSEILTNSNQPQHF	TGTGCCAGCAGTGAAATTCTGACAAATAGCAATCAGCCCCAGCATTTT
TRBV21-1	-	-	TRBJ1-6	CASSKKDRVSYNSPLHF	TGTGCCAGCAGCAAGAAGGACAGGGTGTCCTATAATTCACCCCTCCACTTT
TRBV6-1	-	-	TRBJ2-7	CASSGRPYEQYF	TGTGCCAGCAGTGGGAGGCCCTACGAGCAGTACTTC